This section outlines one T cell receptor (beta chain) sequence together with its context. Its specific antigen is unknown. These data originate in a study of CXCR3-negative and CXCR3-positive naive CD8 T cells (dated by TCRdb to between 2018 and 2021). The study in broad terms: In total, about 140 million TRB reads were obtained, or roughly 1.5 +/- 0.3 million reads per library. The diversity and physicochemical repertoire analyses included under 12 donors pooled from two independent experiments. Naive subsets from a handful of donors and memory cells from 3 donors were included in the TRBV-TRBJ cluster analysis.

The CDR3 measures 12 amino acids from cysteine to phenylalanine. DNA was not recorded. The germline V gene specifies SQVTM as CDR1 and ANQGSEA as CDR2. Each CD8+ T cell subset was flow-sorted in triplicate, with fewer than 350,000 cells per subset placed directly into RLT lysis buffer. To exclude memory contaminants, naive CD8+ T cells were stringently defined as CD45RO-CCR7+CD27+CD95-. Using standard density gradient centrifugation, peripheral blood mononuclear cells were isolated from buffy coats. Naive CXCR3-negative and CXCR3-positive CD8+ T cells were flow-sorted on a FACSAria III. Total RNA was extracted from sorted cells using an RNeasy Mini Kit. The study at large found these results: Because surface CD5, which is linked to self-reactivity in mice, was comparable between the naive subsets, TCR interaction strength was also inferred from TRB CDR3 physicochemical properties. Repertoire diversity was comparably high in both naive subsets but much lower in memory CD8+ T cells. Naive CXCR3-negative and CXCR3-positive cells from the same donor showed similar TRBV-TRBJ usage, whereas memory cells showed distinct patterns. CXCR3 expression partially decreased after cryopreservation, so most assays used freshly isolated PBMCs. TRB CDR3s from CXCR3-positive naive cells showed higher hydrophobicity (lower Kidera factor 4), lower energy, and higher strength and volume indices than CXCR3-negative naive cells.

The reads were generated on a NextSeq 550. The Human TCR Profiling Kit (MiLaboratory) was used to make UMI-labeled 5' RACE TRB cDNA libraries. The full amount of extracted RNA was used for cDNA synthesis, and the full amount of resulting cDNA was used for PCR amplification. The libraries were made side by side, with each library going through the same number of PCR cycles. Per the source publication's procedure: About 54,000 +/- 9,700 unique UMI-labeled TRB cDNA molecules per library were extracted with MIGEC and MiXCR, with at least two reads per UMI required. On average, around 40,000 +/- 10,000 functional in-frame TRB CDR3 nucleotide clonotypes lacking stop codons were found per library. After downsampling to 5000 UMI-labeled TRB molecules per sample, diversity metrics such as normalized Shannon-Wiener and Chao1 were calculated in VDJtools. Clonotype-size-weighted physicochemical properties of the central five CDR3 residues (interaction energy, strength, volume and Kidera factor 4) were computed in VDJtools. TCRdb reprocessed the public reads and reports one entry per CDR3 protein sequence, without DNA. What appears here as the V and J calls and clone size reflects TCRdb's work, not the paper's. The sample's own table lists 130,000 to 150,000 distinct CDR3 sequences. The ten top clones hold approximately 0.27% of the sample.

The sequencing input was naive CXCR3+ CD8+ T cells from blood. The cell subset or site label, as the study defines it: CD45RO-CCR7+CD27+CD95- naive CD8+ T cells expressing CXCR3 (TNR3+). The receptor comes from a human donor in good health. Some clones in this sample may be carry-over from other donors' samples. The rearrangement joined TRBV29-1 to TRBJ1-2. The CDR3 region: CSVATENYGYTF.